Following are 17 T cell receptor beta chains from one sample sequenced in a study of shared clonotypes between healthy human individuals. CD8 cells classed as naive were CD45RO-negative and positively selected for CCR7, excluding terminally differentiated effector memory CD45RA+ cells. Assay used: immunoSEQ multiplex PCR; TCRdb lists only in-frame clones, some missing. Among hundreds of thousands of clones, 92% were seen once, and the ten largest hold 24%. The sequencing input was naive CD8+ T cells sorted from blood. These TCRs come from a man aged 25-45 years in good health.

The J gene is TRBJ2-1, the V gene TRBV28; TRBD2 matches at 15 bases. Germline V gives CDR1 MDHEN, CDR2 SYDVKM. The trim removed 6 bases at V and 9 bases at J, leaving 9 bases unmatched. CDR3 length equals 16 residues. The chain's CDR3 is CASSTGLAGGPVEQFF. CDR3 coding DNA: TGTGCCAGCAGCACCGGACTAGCGGGAGGGCCCGTTGAGCAGTTCTTC.

The CDR3 coding sequence is TGCGCCAGCAGCCAAGGACTGATGAACACTGAAGCTTTCTTT. It specifies CASSQGLMNTEAFF. The genes are TRBV4-3 and TRBJ1-1; no definite D call. Trimming pared 1 base from V and 0 bases from J, leaving 6 bases between. Per the germline V gene, CDR1 is LGHNA and CDR2 is YSLEER. This CDR3 is built from 14 residues.

CDR3 amino acids: CASSLSQRQGPYEQYF. The CDR3 DNA follows: TGTGCCAGCAGCTTAAGCCAACGACAGGGCCCCTACGAGCAGTACTTC. The chain combines TRBV13 with TRBJ2-7; TRBD1 matches 7 bases. CDR1 is PRHDT and CDR2 is FYEKMQ in the germline V gene (reference sequence). The junction had 9 bases not matched to a gene; V was cut back by 2 bases and J by 2 bases. The CDR3 is made up of 16 amino acids.

This chain joins TRBV9 and TRBJ2-7, with 9 bases that match TRBD2. Germline assignment: CDR1 SGDLS and CDR2 YYNGEE. Unmatched junction bases numbered 8, after V lost 2 bases and J lost 5 bases. This CDR3 spans 15 amino acids. The CDR3 protein is CASSVRGLASDEQYF. As DNA, the CDR3 is TGTGCCAGCAGCGTCAGGGGACTAGCATCAGACGAGCAGTACTTC.

The genes are TRBV21-1 and TRBJ1-2. TRBV21-1 is classified as a pseudogene. CDR3 length: 15 amino acids. The chain's CDR3 is CASSTRGCDNYGYTF. As DNA, the CDR3 is TGTGCCAGCAGCACCCGGGGGTGCGATAACTATGGCTACACCTTC.

This clone showed up just once. The chain recombines TRBV6-6 with TRBJ2-1; D is unclear. V was clipped by 2 bases and J by 0 bases, with 11 bases between them. This CDR3 has 16 residues. Germline V lookup: CDR1 MNHNY, CDR2 SVGAGI (reference sequence). The CDR3 loop reads CASSYQQPSSYNEQFF. In DNA, the CDR3 is TGTGCCAGCAGTTACCAACAACCAAGCTCCTACAATGAGCAGTTCTTC.

V usage is TRBV7-9 and J usage is TRBJ2-3; TRBD1 aligns across 8 bases. Germline V gene lookup returns CDR1 SEHNR and CDR2 FQNEAQ (reference sequence). V was pared by 5 bases and J by 1 base, with 5 bases of the junction left unmatched. The CDR3 covers 15 residues. CDR3 coding DNA: TGTGCCAGCAGCCTACAGGGGGATGGCACAGATACGCAGTATTTT. Residues: CASSLQGDGTDTQYF.

V and J are TRBV2 and TRBJ2-7, with TRBD2 as a possible D gene (6 bases). The CDR3 spans 12 residues. Trimming pared 6 bases from V and 3 bases from J, leaving 9 bases between. Germline-derived CDR1 and CDR2 are SNHLY and FYNNEI. CDR3 coding DNA: TGTGCCAGCAGGGAGGGGTTCTACGAGCAGTACTTC. Translated: CASREGFYEQYF.

This clone was observed a single time. The V and J genes are TRBV9 and TRBJ2-2; the D is unclear. The CDR3 is 12 amino acids. Trimming left V 2 bases short and J 7 bases short, with 6 bases between. Germline CDR1 and CDR2: SGDLS and YYNGEE. CDR3: CASSVGFGELFF. The CDR3 DNA reads TGTGCCAGCAGCGTGGGATTCGGGGAGCTGTTTTTT.

This clone was seen a single time. The rearrangement links TRBV5-4 to TRBJ2-3, with D tentatively TRBD1 or TRBD2 (7 bases each). CDR1 is SGHNT and CDR2 is YYREEE in the germline V gene (reference sequence). The CDR3 runs to 16 residues. Trimming took off 0 bases at V and 5 bases at J, with 16 bases between the two ends. The CDR3 sequence: CASSLAGAGGGDTQYF. CDR3 coding DNA: TGTGCCAGCAGCTTGGCCGGCGCAGGGGGGGGAGATACGCAGTATTTT.

The rearrangement uses TRBV9 and TRBJ2-1; D may match TRBD1 or TRBD2 (5 bases each). CDR3 length: 19 residues. Between the trimmed V and J ends, which lost 2 bases and 3 bases, there was a span of 24 bases. CDR1 is SGDLS and CDR2 is YYNGEE in the germline V gene. The CDR3 coding sequence is TGTGCCAGCAGCGTTAACCGGGACCGAGATAATAGCAACTACAATGAGCAGTTCTTC. Translating gives CASSVNRDRDNSNYNEQFF.

Points on this clone: Other DNA sequences from this sample encode an identical CDR3 as well. The chain combines TRBV9 with TRBJ2-1; a weak D match, TRBD2 (6 bases). The CDR3 totals 13 residues. CDR1 is SGDLS and CDR2 is YYNGEE in the germline V gene. V lost 7 bases and J 0 bases, leaving 8 bases between the germline ends. In DNA form, the CDR3 reads TGTGCCAGCTCCGGGGGCTCCTACAATGAGCAGTTCTTC. Encoded protein: CASSGGSYNEQFF.

This clone was recorded a few times. The rearrangement joins TRBV29-1 to TRBJ2-7, with no clear D. The V and J ends lost 5 bases and 2 bases respectively, with 7 bases between them. The germline V gene has CDR1 SQVTM and CDR2 ANQGSEA. CDR3 length: 11 amino acids. This CDR3 is CSVRKTYEQYF. Here the CDR3 DNA reads TGCAGCGTTAGAAAAACCTACGAGCAGTACTTC.

This clone occurred once. The chain carries TRBV6-5 and TRBJ2-1; D unresolved. CDR1 MNHEY and CDR2 SVGAGI come from the germline V gene. CDR3 length: 13 amino acids. The V end lost 2 bases, the J end lost 9 bases, and 11 bases lay between the germline ends. The CDR3 protein is CASSYRTDGEQFF. The CDR3 coding sequence is TGTGCCAGCAGTTACAGAACGGATGGTGAGCAGTTCTTC.

The chain recombines TRBV7-6 with TRBJ2-3; 9 bases are shared with TRBD2. CDR1 and CDR2 from the germline V gene are SGHVS and FNYEAQ. The CDR3 spans 16 residues. The J segment lost 5 bases and the V segment lost 5 bases, leaving 11 bases of the junction unmatched. CDR3 nucleotide sequence: TGTGCCAGCAGCGAGAGGGGCGGGACTAGCCGAGATACGCAGTATTTT. Protein product: CASSERGGTSRDTQYF. The complete variable domain, with remaining parts taken from reference TRBV7-6 and TRBJ2-3, reads GAGVSQSPRYKVTKRGQDVALRCDPISGHVSLYWYRQALGQGPEFLTYFNYEAQQDKSGLPNDRFSAERPEGSISTLTIQRTEQRDSAMYRCASSERGGTSRDTQYFGPGTRLTVL.

In nucleotides, the CDR3 is TGCGCCAGCAGCCAAGTGGTGGGAGGAGGAGAGACCCAGTACTTC. Translating it yields CASSQVVGGGETQYF. V and J are TRBV4-1 and TRBJ2-5; D possibly corresponds to TRBD2 (6 bases). With 1 base removed from V and 4 bases from J, the gap between germline ends came to 13 bases. Germline V lookup: CDR1 MGHRA, CDR2 YSYEKL. This CDR3 is built from 15 residues.

The chain links TRBV5-6 to TRBJ2-7, with a weak D call TRBD2 (5 bases). Trimming removed 0 bases from V and 6 bases from J, with 13 bases in between. This CDR3 is built from 14 residues. Germline-derived CDR1 and CDR2 are SGHDT and YYEEEE. This chain's CDR3 is CASSLAELRGEQYF. Written as DNA, the CDR3 is TGTGCCAGCAGCTTGGCGGAGCTTCGGGGCGAGCAGTACTTC. The whole variable domain, filled in from reference TRBV5-6 and TRBJ2-7, reads DAGVTQSPTHLIKTRGQQVTLRCSPKSGHDTVSWYQQALGQGPQFIFQYYEEEERQRGNFPDRFSGHQFPNYSSELNVNALLLGDSALYLCASSLAELRGEQYFGPGTRLTVT.